The T cell receptor beta chain under discussion was sequenced for a study of identical twins. One entry per CDR3 protein results from TCRdb running MiXCR on the 5' RACE reads. The profile shows approximately 700,000 distinct CDR3 sequences, approximately 6.1% of them singletons. This CDR3 is 15 amino acids long. The table lists this clonotype with a few counts. This receptor was identified in a man between 18 and 29 years old in good health. What was sequenced was naive T cells sorted from blood. The gene calls are TRBV21-1 and TRBJ1-1; the DNA was not compared with TRBD1, the D call given in the table. TRBV21-1 is deemed a pseudogene. The CDR3 loop reads CASSKEGQQNTEAFF. For the CDR3, the DNA is TGTGCCAGCAGCAAAGAAGGACAGCAGAACACTGAAGCTTTCTTT.